The 9 T cell receptor delta chains below all came from one sample that was sequenced in a study of gamma-delta chains in newborns, infants, children. TCRdb reran clone calling via CATT on the reads. The table includes approximately 2,300 delta-chain clones, over 6.5% detected once. Sequenced: blood. Every receptor here comes from a child who was a newborn, infant or young child, either healthy, febrile or measles-vaccinated (not recorded which).

This clone was counted a few times. TCRdb pairs this DNA with a much larger clone's protein that differs at residue 13, likely a read error; the protein shown was translated from the DNA. The chain couples TRDV2 to TRDJ3; 13 bases are shared with TRDD3. CDR3 length equals 19 residues. From germline, CDR1 is GEAIGNYY and CDR2 EKD. CDR3 amino acids: CACDKVLGDTTWGTRQMFF. The CDR3, as DNA: TGTGCCTGTGACAAAGTACTGGGGGATACGACCTGGGGCACCCGACAGATGTTTTTC.

This clone was found a few times. The protein held in TCRdb is that of a much larger clone and does not match this DNA's translation at residue 11, likely because of a read error; the protein shown is translated from the DNA. V and J are TRDV2 and TRDJ3; 12 nucleotides agree with TRDD3. Germline-derived CDR1 and CDR2 are GEAIGNYY and EKD. This CDR3 is built from 20 residues. The junction had 8 bases not matched to a gene; V was cut back by 3 bases and J by 0 bases. CDR3: CACDRTGGYSGSWDTRQMFF. CDR3 DNA: TGTGCCTGTGACCGTACTGGGGGATACTCGGGCTCCTGGGACACCCGACAGATGTTTTTC.

For this clone: This likely stems from a read error, as it lies one base from a far larger clone. Other DNA variants within this sample encode the same CDR3. The chain combines TRDV2 with TRDJ3; 7 nucleotides line up with TRDD3. The germline gives CDR1 GEAIGNYY, CDR2 EKD. With V trimmed by 1 base and J by 0 bases, 8 bases remained unmatched. The CDR3 runs 19 residues. This CDR3 is CACDTVSGDSSWDTRQMFF. The CDR3 DNA is TGTGCCTGTGACACTGTATCCGGGGATAGCTCCTGGGACACCCGACAGATGTTTTTC.

In its sample, this clone is large. The chain combines TRDV2 with TRDJ3; D is possibly TRDD3 (5 bases). The V end lost 0 bases, the J end lost 3 bases, and 17 bases lay between the germline ends. Germline-derived CDR1 and CDR2 are GEAIGNYY and EKD. CDR3 length: 19 amino acids. DNA for the CDR3: TGTGCCTGTGACACCGTAGGCGGGATCGGGGACTGGGACACCCGACAGATGTTTTTC. Its protein product is CACDTVGGIGDWDTRQMFF.

This clone was counted only a few times. The translation of this DNA and the TCRdb protein of a much larger clone differ at residue 10, probably owing to a read error; the protein shown here is translated from the DNA. The chain couples TRDV2 to TRDJ3, with 9 bases matching TRDD3. The trim removed 2 bases at V and 2 bases at J, leaving 6 bases unmatched. Per germline, CDR1 GEAIGNYY and CDR2 EKD. CDR3 size: 18 residues. Here the CDR3 DNA reads TGTGCCTGTGACAAAATACTGGGGGACCCCTGGGACACCCGACAGATGTTTTTC. Translated, it gives CACDKILGDPWDTRQMFF.

This clone has more than one count but fewer than ten. The likely explanation is a read error, given a far larger clone one base away. The chain carries TRDV2 and TRDJ3, with TRDD3 matching 13 bases. CDR1 and CDR2 (germline): GEAIGNYY, EKD. CDR3 length equals 19 residues. The chain's CDR3 is CAYDTVTGGYAWDTRQMFF. The CDR3 DNA follows: TGTGCCTATGACACCGTTACTGGGGGATACGCCTGGGACACCCGACAGATGTTTTTC.

As concerns this clone: TCRdb's protein for this DNA is that of a much larger clone and differs from the translation at residue 9, likely a read error; the protein shown is the DNA translation. This chain joins TRDV1 and TRDJ1, with TRDD3 identical over 11 bases. CDR1 and CDR2 from the germline V gene are TSWWSYY and QGS. The trim removed 4 bases at V and 4 bases at J, leaving 20 bases unmatched. The CDR3 has 20 amino acids. DNA of the CDR3: TGTGCTCTTGGGGGTATACTTCCTCCCTATTCTGGGGGATACTTCGATAAACTCATCTTT. Encoded protein: CALGGILPPYSGGYFDKLIF.

On this clone: This clone may be a read error of a much larger clone one base away. This sample also contains other DNA sequences that code for the same CDR3. The chain uses TRDV1 and TRDJ1, with TRDD3 matching 8 bases. Germline values: CDR1 TSWWSYY, CDR2 QGS. The CDR3 runs 18 residues. V lost 2 bases to trimming and J lost 0 bases; unmatched junction nucleotides: 11. This CDR3 reads CALGEIWGTRYYTDKLIF. DNA of the CDR3: TGTGCTCTTGGGGAAATCTGGGGGACGCGATACTACACCGATAAACTCATCTTT.

A word on this clone: Translating this DNA gives a protein that differs at residue 12 from the TCRdb one, which belongs to a much larger clone; a read error is likely, and the protein shown is this translation. The V and J genes are TRDV2 and TRDJ2; TRDD3 matches at 9 bases. This CDR3 has 15 amino acids. Germline CDR1 is GEAIGNYY and CDR2 is EKD. CDR3 region: CACDPLGDPTARLFF. The CDR3 coding sequence is TGTGCCTGTGACCCACTGGGGGACCCGACAGCACGACTCTTCTTT.